This TCR beta chain was sequenced for a study of control samples from healthy donors and cancer patients. The V segment lost 5 bases and the J segment 7 bases; nucleotides outside the gene matches: 5. Germline V gene lookup returns CDR1 SNHLY and CDR2 FYNNEI. This CDR3 comprises 13 residues. Libraries were prepared by immunoSEQ multiplex PCR; TCRdb keeps only in-frame clonotypes and omits some of them. In the table there are 90,000 to 110,000 clones, over 75% of which are singletons. The receptor comes from a human donor in good health. The donor label of this sample is uncertain. The gene calls are TRBV2 and TRBJ2-1; 7 bases are shared with TRBD1. What was sequenced was blood. CDR3 nucleotide sequence: TGTGCCAGCAGTCGGGACAGTGTGAATGAGCAGTTCTTC. This codes for CASSRDSVNEQFF.